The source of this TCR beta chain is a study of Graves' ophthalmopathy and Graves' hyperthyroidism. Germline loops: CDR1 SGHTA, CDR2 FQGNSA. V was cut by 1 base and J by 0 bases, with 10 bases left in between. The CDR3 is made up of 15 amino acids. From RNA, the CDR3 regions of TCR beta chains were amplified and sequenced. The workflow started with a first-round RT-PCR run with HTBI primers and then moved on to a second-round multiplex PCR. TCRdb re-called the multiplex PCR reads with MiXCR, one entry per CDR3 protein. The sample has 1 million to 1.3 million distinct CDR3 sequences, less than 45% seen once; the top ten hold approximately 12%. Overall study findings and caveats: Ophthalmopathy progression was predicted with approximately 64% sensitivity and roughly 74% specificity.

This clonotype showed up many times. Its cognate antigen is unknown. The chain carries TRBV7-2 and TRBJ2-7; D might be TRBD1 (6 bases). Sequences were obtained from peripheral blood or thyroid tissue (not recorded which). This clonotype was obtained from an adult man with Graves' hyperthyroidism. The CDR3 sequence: CASSLGDRSSYEQYF. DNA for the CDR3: TGTGCCAGCAGCTTAGGCGACAGGAGCTCCTACGAGCAGTACTTC.